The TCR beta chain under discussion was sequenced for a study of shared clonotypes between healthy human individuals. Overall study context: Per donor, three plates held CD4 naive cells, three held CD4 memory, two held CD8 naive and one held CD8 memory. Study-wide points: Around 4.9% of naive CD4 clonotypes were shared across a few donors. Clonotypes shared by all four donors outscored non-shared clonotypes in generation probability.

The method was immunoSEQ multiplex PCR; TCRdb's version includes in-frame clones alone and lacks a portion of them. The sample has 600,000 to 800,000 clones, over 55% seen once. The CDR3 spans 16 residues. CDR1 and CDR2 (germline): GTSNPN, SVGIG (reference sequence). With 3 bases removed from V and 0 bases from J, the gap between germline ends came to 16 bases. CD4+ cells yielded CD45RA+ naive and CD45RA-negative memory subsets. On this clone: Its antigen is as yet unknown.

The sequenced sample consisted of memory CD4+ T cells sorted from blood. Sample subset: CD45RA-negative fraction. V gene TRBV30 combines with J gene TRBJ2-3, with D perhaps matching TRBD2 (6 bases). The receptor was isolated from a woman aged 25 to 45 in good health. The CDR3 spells CAWRGPRETSTDTQYF. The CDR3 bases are TGTGCCTGGAGGGGCCCACGGGAGACTAGCACAGATACGCAGTATTTT.